These 20 T cell receptor beta chains came from one sample sequenced in a study of cytomegalovirus exposure and HLA in healthy donors. Both 60 Vbeta primers and 13 Jbeta primers went into the PCR. Method: immunoSEQ multiplex PCR; TCRdb's copy keeps in-frame clones and lacks some. The sample includes about 37,000 clones, 75% to 85% seen only once; the top ten take about a tenth. The sequencing sample was made of PBMCs. The receptors were gathered from a woman aged 40 to 50 in good health and CMV-seronegative.

The chain joins TRBV27 to TRBJ1-4; D is perhaps TRBD1 (6 bases). Germline V CDR1 and CDR2: MNHEY, SMNVEV (reference sequence). V gave up 3 bases and J gave up 8 bases, with 10 bases separating them. The CDR3 is 13 amino acids. The CDR3 loop is CASSFSDREKLFF. The CDR3 bases are TGTGCCAGCAGTTTCAGCGACAGGGAAAAACTGTTTTTT.

The table lists this clone with a count of one. V usage is TRBV7-9 and J usage is TRBJ2-3; 7 nucleotides agree with TRBD2. CDR1 and CDR2 from the germline V gene are SEHNR and FQNEAQ (reference sequence). V shed 0 bases, J shed 0 bases, and the junction held 9 bases outside the gene matches. This CDR3 region has 18 residues. CDR3 sequence reads: CASSLAQGSGLSTDTQYF. The CDR3 bases are TGTGCCAGCAGCTTAGCGCAAGGTAGCGGGCTAAGCACAGATACGCAGTATTTT.

The chain has TRBV11-2 and TRBJ2-1, with D possibly matching TRBD1 (7 bases). Germline-derived CDR1 and CDR2 are SGHAT and FQNNGV. The CDR3 covers 16 residues. Trimming cost V 5 bases and J 1 base, with 15 bases left between them. CDR3 sequence (DNA): TGTGCCAGCAGCCGCAGGGGGGTTGGGTCCTACAATGAGCAGTTCTTC. It encodes CASSRRGVGSYNEQFF.

This clone appeared a single time. V and J are TRBV5-1 and TRBJ2-3; 7 nucleotides line up with TRBD2. The CDR3 length is 16 residues. CDR1 and CDR2 from the germline V gene are SGHRS and YFSETQ. V lost 0 bases and J lost 0; bases outside the gene matches: 4. CDR3 protein: CASSLGRLASTDTQYF. The DNA for the CDR3 is TGCGCCAGCAGCTTGGGCCGACTAGCTAGCACAGATACGCAGTATTTT.

This rearrangement joins TRBV4-3 to TRBJ1-2; unclear D gene. This CDR3 comprises 14 residues. Trimming stripped 0 bases from V and 3 bases from J, with 8 bases between. Germline V gene sequence: CDR1 LGHNA, CDR2 YSLEER. The CDR3 sequence is CASSQESSDYGYTF. The CDR3 nucleotides read TGCGCCAGCAGCCAAGAGTCCTCCGACTATGGCTACACCTTC.

This sequence joins TRBV10-2 and TRBJ2-5; no reliable D call. The DNA end favors TRBJ2-7, so the J call may be wrong. This CDR3 has 13 residues. Germline V gene lookup returns CDR1 WSHSY and CDR2 SAAADI. The DNA for the CDR3 is TGCGCCAGCAGTGACCATGTCCGCTACGAGCAGTACTTC. The encoded protein is CASSDHVRYEQYF.

The V and J genes are TRBV6-5 and TRBJ1-4; tentatively, D is TRBD1 (6 bases). The CDR3 runs 14 residues. CDR1 and CDR2 (germline): MNHEY, SVGAGI. V was cut by 5 bases and J by 5 bases, with 12 bases left in between. DNA for the CDR3: TGTGCCAGCAGTCCTTCGGGACACAATGAAAAACTGTTTTTT. Translating gives CASSPSGHNEKLFF.

As regards this clone: The same CDR3 can be traced to other DNA sequences in this sample. This sequence joins TRBV9 and TRBJ2-3; tentative D call: TRBD2 (5 bases). Trimming removed 4 bases from V and 1 base from J, with 16 bases in between. Germline lookup yields CDR1 SGDLS and CDR2 YYNGEE. There are 16 residues in the CDR3. This CDR3 is CASSSTSGQGTDTQYF. The CDR3 DNA sequence: TGTGCCAGCAGCTCCACCAGCGGTCAAGGCACAGATACGCAGTATTTT. The whole variable domain, filled in from reference TRBV9 and TRBJ2-3, reads DSGVTQTPKHLITATGQRVTLRCSPRSGDLSVYWYQQSLDQGLQFLIQYYNGEERAKGNILERFSAQQFPDLHSELNLSSLELGDSALYFCASSSTSGQGTDTQYFGPGTRLTVL.

CDR3 nucleotides: TGTGCCAGCAGCTTACCCATCCGCCCGGCAGGGGAAGAATACGAGCAGTACTTC. This gives the protein CASSLPIRPAGEEYEQYF. J is TRBJ2-7 and V is TRBV11-1; possible D gene TRBD1, 6 bases. The CDR3 covers 18 residues. Trimming removed 2 bases from V and 4 bases from J, with 24 bases in between. Looked up from germline, CDR1 is SGHAT and CDR2 is FQDESV (reference sequence).

The chain is built from TRBV7-6 and TRBJ1-5; D gene unclear. The V gene lost 5 bases and the J gene lost 7 bases, with 9 bases spanning the gap. Germline V lookup: CDR1 SGHVS, CDR2 FNYEAQ. The CDR3 totals 12 residues. This CDR3 is CASSLPNQPQHF. The CDR3 region has the DNA TGTGCCAGCAGCCTACCCAACCAGCCCCAGCATTTT. Full variable domain (missing parts from reference TRBV7-6 and TRBJ1-5): GAGVSQSPRYKVTKRGQDVALRCDPISGHVSLYWYRQALGQGPEFLTYFNYEAQQDKSGLPNDRFSAERPEGSISTLTIQRTEQRDSAMYRCASSLPNQPQHFGDGTRLSIL.

The CDR3 is CASSLAPLGAGELFF. The DNA for the CDR3 is TGTGCCAGCAGCTTGGCCCCCCTAGGGGCCGGGGAGCTGTTTTTT. The rearrangement uses TRBV11-2 and TRBJ2-2; D is perhaps TRBD1 (5 bases). The CDR3 runs 15 residues. The ends were cut back, 3 bases at V and 6 bases at J, with 14 bases in the middle. Germline V gives CDR1 SGHAT, CDR2 FQNNGV.

Only one count was recorded for this clone. The CDR3 reads CASSQLAGGPNEQFF. Written as DNA, the CDR3 is TGCGCCAGCAGCCAACTAGCGGGGGGGCCAAATGAGCAGTTCTTC. The genes are TRBV5-1 and TRBJ2-1, with TRBD2 identical over 13 bases. Trimming cost V 4 bases and J 7 bases; bases outside gene matches: 5. The CDR3 has 15 residues. Per germline, CDR1 SGHRS and CDR2 YFSETQ.

This sequence joins TRBV15 and TRBJ2-1, with a possible D match to TRBD1 (6 bases). The V gene lost 0 bases and the J gene lost 10 bases, with 7 bases spanning the gap. Germline-derived CDR1 and CDR2 are LNHNV and YYDKDF (reference sequence). There are 12 residues in the CDR3. CDR3 coding DNA: TGTGCCACCAGCAGAGAAGGGACAGAGCAGTTCTTC. Protein product: CATSREGTEQFF. Together with reference TRBV15 and TRBJ2-1, the CDR3 gives the full variable domain: DAMVIQNPRYQVTQFGKPVTLSCSQTLNHNVMYWYQQKSSQAPKLLFHYYDKDFNNEADTPDNFQSRRPNTSFCFLDIRSPGLGDTAMYLCATSREGTEQFFGPGTRLTVL.

The V gene is TRBV7-2, the J gene TRBJ1-1, with TRBD1 matching 8 bases. This CDR3 spans 14 amino acids. CDR1 SGHTA and CDR2 FQGNSA come from the germline V gene. V shed 2 bases, J shed 4 bases, and the junction held 3 bases outside the gene matches. In nucleotides, the CDR3 is TGTGCCAGCAGCTTAACAGGGGGGGTCACTGAAGCTTTCTTT. Its translation is CASSLTGGVTEAFF.

The CDR3 sequence: CSVEVGQGAGELFF. Here the CDR3 DNA reads TGCAGCGTTGAGGTGGGACAGGGGGCCGGGGAGCTGTTTTTT. The chain employs TRBV29-1 and TRBJ2-2; 11 bases map to TRBD1. The CDR3 covers 14 residues. The ends lost 3 bases at V and 6 bases at J; junction bases unmatched: 3. Germline CDR1 reads SQVTM; CDR2 reads ANQGSEA.

The V gene is TRBV7-2, the J gene TRBJ2-5; TRBD2 matches 13 bases. The trim removed 1 base at V and 2 bases at J, leaving 10 bases unmatched. This CDR3 comprises 19 residues. Germline values: CDR1 SGHTA, CDR2 FQGNSA. CDR3 sequence: CASSLVSGTSGISQETQYF. The CDR3, as DNA: TGTGCCAGCAGCTTAGTTTCGGGGACTAGCGGGATTTCACAAGAGACCCAGTACTTC.

The chain has TRBV6-5 and TRBJ1-1; no clear D gene. The CDR3 covers 15 residues. Trimming shortened V by 5 bases and J by 0 bases, and 13 bases separated the two germline ends. The germline V gene encodes CDR1 MNHEY and CDR2 SVGAGI. CDR3 protein: CASSPRAGMNTEAFF. In DNA, the CDR3 is TGTGCCAGCAGTCCCCGGGCGGGGATGAACACTGAAGCTTTCTTT.

The CDR3 coding sequence is TGCGCCAGCAGCCAAGAGTCTACTAGCGGGGGGGGAACAGATACGCAGTATTTT. Residues: CASSQESTSGGGTDTQYF. This chain joins TRBV4-3 and TRBJ2-3, with 13 bases fitting TRBD2. The germline CDR1 and CDR2 sequences are LGHNA and YSLEER. J was trimmed by 3 bases and V by 0 bases; bases with no gene match: 6. The CDR3 extends over 18 amino acids.

The rearrangement links TRBV6-1 to TRBJ1-2; D perhaps matches TRBD1 (6 bases). The V gene's germline CDR1 is MNHNS and CDR2 SASEGT. The germline V and J ends were trimmed by 1 base and 5 bases, with 11 bases remaining between them. The CDR3 sequence is 14 residues long. The CDR3 sequence is CASSEGRGRYGYTF. DNA for the CDR3: TGTGCCAGCAGTGAAGGCAGGGGAAGGTATGGCTACACCTTC.

The chain has TRBV27 and TRBJ1-6; 7 bases are a match to TRBD1. Unmatched junction bases numbered 5, after V lost 3 bases and J lost 9 bases. The CDR3 runs 14 residues. Looked up from germline, CDR1 is MNHEY and CDR2 is SMNVEV (reference sequence). CDR3 amino acids: CASSFQGVGSPLHF. In DNA, the CDR3 is TGTGCCAGCAGTTTCCAGGGGGTTGGTTCACCCCTCCACTTT.